This TCR beta chain was sequenced during a study of T cells in Graves' hyperthyroidism and ophthalmopathy. General study findings and limits: The model's output predicted ophthalmopathy at a median of 6.5 months prior to onset. A 13 V-J signature model discriminated ophthalmopathy versus stable hyperthyroidism.

As regards this clonotype: Its antigen is still unknown. A much larger clone lies one base from this, so it may be a read error.

Amplified regions were TCR beta CDR3 sequences from RNA transcripts. TCR CDR3 underwent first-round RT-PCR with the HTBI primer set. MiXCR, applied by TCRdb to the multiplex PCR reads, yields one record per CDR3 protein. In the table there are 600,000 to 700,000 distinct CDR3 sequences, approximately 42% of which are singletons. The CDR3 consists of 12 residues. From germline, CDR1 is SQVTM and CDR2 ANQGSEA. Trimming pared 7 bases from V and 0 bases from J, leaving 9 bases between. Exclusion criteria comprised uncontrolled infection, other autoimmune disease, pregnancy or lactation. Diagnosing involved the use of clinical symptoms, serum thyroxine and TRAb, thyroid ultrasound and orbital computed tomography.

Sample: peripheral blood or thyroid tissue (not recorded which). V and J are TRBV29-1 and TRBJ1-1; D ambiguous. The sequence derives from an adult man with Graves' disease, either hyperthyroidism or ophthalmopathy (not recorded which). Here the CDR3 reads CSAGSLNTEAFF. The DNA for the CDR3 is TGCAGCGCTGGTTCCTTGAACACTGAAGCTTTCTTT.